A selection of T cell receptor beta chains follows, all from one sample in a study of blood T cell repertoires in COVID-19. This table comes from immunoSEQ multiplex PCR, and its TCRdb copy is limited to in-frame clones, with some not included. Among 200,000 to 250,000 clones listed, 88% were seen once. The specimen was peripheral blood. Receptors were obtained from a man between 18 and 29 years old with active or convalescent COVID-19. Each CDR3 is given with its conserved first and last residue. The order of the fields is D gene, J gene, V gene, clone size, CDR3 DNA, CDR3 protein. D genes are given only for firm matches. Clone sizes are given selectively: once, few, many, or a class where the clone is expanded.

. TRBJ1-1 TRBV19 once TGTGCCAGTATGATGGACAGTAACACTGAAGCTTTCTTT CASMMDSNTEAFF
TRBD1 TRBJ1-1 TRBV6-5 . TGTGCCAGCAGCCTCGACAGGGTAGGAGCTTTCTTT CASSLDRVGAFF
. TRBJ2-1 TRBV24-1 . TGTGCCACGAAGGCTTTACGTGTTAGGGGATACAATGAGCAGTTCTTC CATKALRVRGYNEQFF
. TRBJ1-6 TRBV6-6 . TGTGCCAGCAGTCCCGGGGGGCTCGTGGCGGGTAATTCACCCCTCCACTTT CASSPGGLVAGNSPLHF
TRBD2 TRBJ2-1 TRBV29-1 . TGCAGCGTCCGAACTAGCGGGAGTTGGAATGAGCAGTTCTTC CSVRTSGSWNEQFF
. TRBJ2-7 TRBV5-1 . TGCGCCAGCACCCGGGGGAGCGGGCCGAGCGACGAGCAGTACTTC CASTRGSGPSDEQYF
. TRBJ2-3 TRBV27 once TGTGCCAGCAGTTGGCTGGGGGCAGTCAGCACAGATACGCAGTATTTT CASSWLGAVSTDTQYF
TRBD1 TRBJ1-4 TRBV2 few TGTGCCAGCAGTGAGACAGGGGGCCGGAATGAAAAACTGTTTTTT CASSETGGRNEKLFF
. TRBJ2-1 TRBV11-2 . TGTGCCAGCAGCTTATTCAGGGGAAAGGACAATGAGCAGTTCTTC CASSLFRGKDNEQFF
TRBD2 TRBJ2-7 TRBV30 . TGTGCCTGGAGGTTCACTAGCGGAGGCATCTCCGAGCAGTACTTC CAWRFTSGGISEQYF
TRBD1 TRBJ1-1 TRBV19 . TGTGCCAGTAGCGCGGACAGGGGACGTACAGCTTTCTTT CASSADRGRTAFF
TRBD2 TRBJ2-1 TRBV10-2 . TGCGCCAGCAGTGAGTTTGGGGTAGCGGGAGTGTCGTACAATGAGCAGTTCTTC CASSEFGVAGVSYNEQFF
TRBD1 TRBJ2-1 TRBV6-5 . TGTGCCAGCAGTTACTCGAGAGACAGGGAGTGGGAGCAGTTCTTC CASSYSRDREWEQFF
TRBD1 TRBJ2-7 TRBV7-2 once TGTGCCAGTCAGGGACAGGGCTCCTACGAGCAGTACTTC CASQGQGSYEQYF
TRBD1 TRBJ2-2 TRBV10-1 . TGCGCCAGCAAGCCTGACAGGGTTACCGGGGAGCTGTTTTTT CASKPDRVTGELFF
TRBD2 TRBJ2-1 TRBV5-1 . TGCGCCAGCAGCACCAACCCCCCGCTAGCGGAGCATTACAATGAGCAGTTCTTC CASSTNPPLAEHYNEQFF
TRBD1 TRBJ2-7 TRBV4-3 once TGCGCCAGCAGCCAAGGGGGAGGGACAGGGGGTAAGCAGTACTTC CASSQGGGTGGKQYF
TRBD2 TRBJ2-1 TRBV6-1 . TGTGCCAGCAGTGAAGCAGGGGCGGGAGCTCGGAATGAGCAGTTCTTC CASSEAGAGARNEQFF
. TRBJ2-1 TRBV9 . TGTGCCAGCAGCGTACCAGCGGCAAGCTCCTACAATGAGCAGTTCTTC CASSVPAASSYNEQFF
. TRBJ1-6 TRBV6-5 . TGTGCCAGCAGTTACAGCAGGGATAGATCACCCCTCCACTTT CASSYSRDRSPLHF
. TRBJ1-5 TRBV28 . TGTGCCAGCACCCGGTCTGTGATGAAATATAGCAATCAGCCCCAGCATTTT CASTRSVMKYSNQPQHF
. TRBJ2-1 TRBV24-1 . TGTGCCACCAGTGCAGGCCACCCACGGAACAGGTTGATGCGCTATGAGCAGTTCTTC CATSAGHPRNRLMRYEQFF
TRBD2 TRBJ2-3 TRBV3-1/TRBV3-2 . TGTGCCAGCAGCCAAGGACTAGCGGGAGGGCGGGTGGATACGCAGTATTTT CASSQGLAGGRVDTQYF
. TRBJ1-2 TRBV25-1 once TGTGCCAGCGGCCAGGGCTATGGCTACACCTTC CASGQGYGYTF
TRBD1 TRBJ1-3 TRBV7-9 few TGTGCCAGCAGCGACAGGGATGTAGCTGGAAACACCATATATTTT CASSDRDVAGNTIYF
. TRBJ1-2 TRBV5-1 . TGCGCCAGCAGCCCTAACACCGGGAGCTTTAACTATGGCTACACCTTC CASSPNTGSFNYGYTF
. TRBJ2-5 TRBV7-6 . TGTGCCAGCAGCCAAACCTCATCCCGGAGCGGTAGAGAGACCCAGTACTTC CASSQTSSRSGRETQYF
. TRBJ1-5 TRBV4-3 . TGCGCCAGCAGCCAAAATCGAGGTCAGCCCCAGCATTTT CASSQNRGQPQHF
. TRBJ2-7 TRBV5-5 . TGTGCCAGCAGCTTGGACTTCTACGAGCAGTACTTC CASSLDFYEQYF
TRBD2 TRBJ2-5 TRBV3-1/TRBV3-2 . TGTGCCAGCAGCCAAGCCCTACCGGGACTAGCGGGAGAGACCCAGTACTTC CASSQALPGLAGETQYF
TRBD2 TRBJ2-3 TRBV29-1 . TGCAGCGTTGGGGGACTAGCGGGCATCACAGATACGCAGTATTTT CSVGGLAGITDTQYF
. TRBJ2-1 TRBV20-1 once TGCAGTGCCAGACCCCCAGGGCAGTTCTTC CSARPPGQFF
. TRBJ2-7 TRBV20-1 once TGCAGTGCTAGTCGAGGTTTGGAGGGCCCCTACGAGCAGTACTTC CSASRGLEGPYEQYF
TRBD1 TRBJ1-1 TRBV19 once TGTGCCAGTAGTATTAGTGCAGGGGGGAAGATCGGCACTGAAGCTTTCTTT CASSISAGGKIGTEAFF
. TRBJ1-2 TRBV29-1 . TGCAGCGTCAGCCCCGGGACATTCGGCTACACCTTC CSVSPGTFGYTF
. TRBJ1-6 TRBV21-1 . TGTGCCAGCAGCGTCCGGGCCGGGAGCTCCTATAATTCACCCCTCCACTTT CASSVRAGSSYNSPLHF
. TRBJ1-2 TRBV29-1 . TGCAGCGTTGAGGGGGGTTCCGGCTACACCTTC CSVEGGSGYTF
. TRBJ2-6 TRBV2 . TGTGCCAGCAGGAAAACAGGTGCTGGGGCCAACGTCCTGACTTTC CASRKTGAGANVLTF
. TRBJ2-2 TRBV11-3 . TGTGCCAGCAGCTTGGATAGCGTAGGCGGGGAGCTGTTTTTT CASSLDSVGGELFF
. TRBJ2-7 TRBV9 few TGTGCCAGCAGCCCCTGGGGCCACGAATACGAGCAGTACTTC CASSPWGHEYEQYF
. TRBJ2-5 TRBV6-2/TRBV6-3 . TGTGCCAGCAGTTACTCAGGGAGGGAGACCCAGTACTTC CASSYSGRETQYF
. TRBJ2-1 TRBV4-1 . TGCGCCAGCAGCCAATACTCGGGTGAGCAGTTCTTC CASSQYSGEQFF
. TRBJ1-2 TRBV29-1 . TGCAGCGTTGACCGGGGGGGTCTAGGTGGCTACACCTTC CSVDRGGLGGYTF
TRBD1 TRBJ2-1 TRBV19 . TGTGCCAGTAGTGGCTCGGGACAGAACACCTACAATGAGCAGTTCTTC CASSGSGQNTYNEQFF
TRBD1 TRBJ2-6 TRBV7-2 . TGTGCCAGCAGCTTAGAGGGGGCAGTTTCTGGGGCCAACGTCCTGACTTTC CASSLEGAVSGANVLTF